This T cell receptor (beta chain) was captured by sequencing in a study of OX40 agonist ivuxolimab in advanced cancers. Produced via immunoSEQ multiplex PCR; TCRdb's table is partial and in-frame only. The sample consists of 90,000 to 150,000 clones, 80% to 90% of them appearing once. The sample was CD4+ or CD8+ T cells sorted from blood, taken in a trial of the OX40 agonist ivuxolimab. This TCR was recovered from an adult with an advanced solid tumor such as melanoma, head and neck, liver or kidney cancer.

The DNA for the CDR3 is TGTGCCAGTACCATGCAGTCGGGGTATAGCAATCAGCCCCAGCATTTT. Translation: CASTMQSGYSNQPQHF. This rearrangement joins TRBV19 to TRBJ1-5; D unresolved. The V gene's germline CDR1 is LNHDA and CDR2 SQIVND (reference sequence). Trimming removed 7 bases at V and 0 bases at J, with 16 bases between. The CDR3 runs to 16 residues.